These 9 T cell receptor beta chains share one sample of origin, sequenced in a study of T cells in Graves' hyperthyroidism and ophthalmopathy. RNA transcripts gave rise to amplified TCR beta CDR3 regions. In the first-round RT-PCR of the TCR CDR3, the HTBI primer set was used. TCRdb passed the multiplex PCR reads through MiXCR, listing each CDR3 protein once. The sample has around 500,000 distinct CDR3 sequences; around 15% are singletons. The specimen sequenced was blood. These TCRs come from a woman in her 40s with Graves' hyperthyroidism.

This clonotype was observed many times. This CDR3 is CASSLADLNTEAFF. CDR3 DNA: TGTGCCAGCAGTTTAGCAGATTTGAACACTGAAGCTTTCTTT. This sequence joins TRBV12-3 or TRBV12-4 and TRBJ1-1; D remains ambiguous. There are 14 residues in the CDR3. V lost 0 bases to trimming and J lost 0 bases, with 5 bases between them.

This clonotype came up many times. The chain carries TRBV14 and TRBJ2-7; no definite D call. The germline V gene has CDR1 SGHDN and CDR2 FVKESK. The CDR3 has 15 amino acids. The V gene lost 1 base and the J gene lost 5 bases, with 15 bases spanning the gap. Here the CDR3 reads CASSQVDHYLHEQYF. CDR3 nucleotides: TGTGCCAGCAGCCAAGTAGACCACTACCTCCACGAGCAGTACTTC.

This clonotype came up a few times. The V call is TRBV20-1, the J call TRBJ2-1, with D possibly being TRBD1 (7 bases). CDR3 size: 13 residues. CDR1 and CDR2 from the germline V gene are DFQATT and SNEGSKA (reference sequence). Trimming left V 5 bases short and J 12 bases short, with 20 bases between. The CDR3 DNA is TGCAGTGCTCGACTTACAGGGGAGGATGGGCAGTTCTTC. It encodes CSARLTGEDGQFF.

The sample holds many counts of this clonotype. The chain uses TRBV2 and TRBJ1-2; D is possibly TRBD1 (6 bases). V lost 8 bases to trimming and J lost 0 bases, with 10 bases between them. Germline CDR1 SNHLY, CDR2 FYNNEI. The CDR3 totals 13 residues. CDR3 loop: CASGDKANYGYTF. CDR3 nucleotide sequence: TGTGCCAGCGGGGACAAAGCTAACTATGGCTACACCTTC.

This clonotype has just a few counts. The chain carries TRBV20-1 and TRBJ1-1, with D unresolved. Germline CDR1 is DFQATT and CDR2 is SNEGSKA (reference sequence). CDR3 length: 13 residues. Trimming stripped 2 bases from V and 1 base from J, with 8 bases between. The CDR3 DNA follows: TGCAGTGCTAGAAGGGTGGGGAACACTGAAGCTTTCTTT. Protein: CSARRVGNTEAFF.

The V call is TRBV28, the J call TRBJ2-7, with TRBD1 identical over 7 bases. Germline lookup yields CDR1 MDHEN and CDR2 SYDVKM. The CDR3 extends over 12 amino acids. Losses at the gene ends were 6 bases for V and 6 bases for J; bases not matched to a gene: 5. CDR3 loop: CASSYGTVEQYF. The DNA of the CDR3 is TGTGCCAGCAGCTACGGGACAGTCGAGCAGTACTTC.

Only a few counts were recorded for this clonotype. V usage is TRBV6-5 and J usage is TRBJ1-1; D is uncertain. The CDR3 loop spans 15 amino acids. The germline CDR1 and CDR2 sequences are MNHEY and SVGAGI. V was shortened by 0 bases and J by 1 base, with 9 bases between the two germline ends. The DNA for the CDR3 is TGTGCCAGCAGTTACTCGATTCAAGAGAACACTGAAGCTTTCTTT. Residues: CASSYSIQENTEAFF.

This clonotype was recorded at least ten times. The CDR3 is CASSPLGVLAGGDEQFF. In DNA, the CDR3 is TGTGCCAGCAGCCCCCTCGGTGTACTAGCGGGAGGTGATGAGCAGTTCTTC. The chain combines TRBV3-1 with TRBJ2-1; 12 bases agree with TRBD2. The CDR3 sequence is 17 residues long. Germline-derived CDR1 and CDR2 are LGHDT and YNNKEL (reference sequence). J lost 8 bases, V lost 4 bases, and 12 bases had no gene match.

The genes are TRBV14 and TRBJ2-3, with a tentative D call TRBD2 (5 bases). The CDR3 has 15 amino acids. The ends were cut back, 3 bases at V and 4 bases at J, with 14 bases in the middle. Germline CDR1 is SGHDN and CDR2 is FVKESK. CDR3 region: CASSHTGARADTQYF. CDR3 coding DNA: TGTGCCAGCAGCCACACTGGTGCGCGGGCAGATACGCAGTATTTT.